Below are 6 T cell receptor beta chains sequenced from a single sample in a study of T cell changes during pregnancy in multiple sclerosis. Profiled with immunoSEQ multiplex PCR; TCRdb holds only in-frame clones, not every one. This table has approximately 51,000 clones, roughly 93% appearing once. The sequences come from peripheral blood, collected in the second trimester of pregnancy. Receptors were obtained from a female donor with multiple sclerosis, enrolled in a pregnancy study.

The chain recombines TRBV5-1 with TRBJ2-7, with 11 bases that match TRBD2. The CDR3 totals 19 residues. Germline CDR1 is SGHRS and CDR2 is YFSETQ. J lost 5 bases, V lost 1 base, and 17 bases had no gene match. The CDR3 DNA sequence: TGCGCCAGCAGCTTGTCCTCTACTAGCGGGAGTACTTTTAGGGACGAGCAGTACTTC. Amino acid sequence: CASSLSSTSGSTFRDEQYF.

The V gene is TRBV5-1, the J gene TRBJ2-3; 9 nucleotides align to TRBD2. Germline V gives CDR1 SGHRS, CDR2 YFSETQ. Germline trimming cut 0 bases from V and 5 bases from J; bases unmatched to any gene: 7. The CDR3 covers 16 residues. Here the CDR3 DNA reads TGCGCCAGCAGCTTGGAGCTAGCGGGATTGGGAGATACGCAGTATTTT. Amino acids: CASSLELAGLGDTQYF.

This clone came up a few times. The chain links TRBV25-1 to TRBJ2-7, with 7 bases matching TRBD2. The CDR3 extends over 16 amino acids. The ends lost 4 bases at V and 1 base at J; junction bases unmatched: 10. From germline, CDR1 is MGHDK and CDR2 SYGVNS. CDR3: CASSATGLPGSYEQYF. The CDR3 DNA sequence: TGTGCCAGCAGTGCTACGGGACTACCGGGATCCTACGAGCAGTACTTC.

The table lists this clone with a count of one. This rearrangement joins TRBV18 to TRBJ2-1; 7 bases line up with TRBD1. V lost 1 base, J lost 2 bases, and 8 bases stayed unmatched. The CDR3 runs to 17 residues. The germline V gene has CDR1 KGHSH and CDR2 LQKENI. The DNA for the CDR3 is TGTGCCAGCTCACCACAGACAGGGAGAAGTACCTACAATGAGCAGTTCTTC. Protein: CASSPQTGRSTYNEQFF.

This chain joins TRBV28 and TRBJ2-7, with 9 positions matching TRBD1. Germline CDR1 MDHEN, CDR2 SYDVKM. The CDR3 contains 15 residues. J lost 3 bases, V lost 4 bases, and 7 bases had no gene match. In DNA form, the CDR3 reads TGTGCCAGCAGTTCTCCGGGACAGGGCCTCTACGAGCAGTACTTC. This sequence encodes CASSSPGQGLYEQYF.

The V call is TRBV19, the J call TRBJ2-1; the D gene is possibly TRBD2 (6 bases). The CDR3 is 15 residues long. Germline-derived CDR1 and CDR2 are LNHDA and SQIVND (reference sequence). The germline V and J ends were trimmed by 5 bases and 5 bases, with 16 bases remaining between them. For the CDR3, the DNA is TGTGCCAGTAGTCCCCGACTAGTAATGGACAATGAGCAGTTCTTC. This encodes CASSPRLVMDNEQFF.